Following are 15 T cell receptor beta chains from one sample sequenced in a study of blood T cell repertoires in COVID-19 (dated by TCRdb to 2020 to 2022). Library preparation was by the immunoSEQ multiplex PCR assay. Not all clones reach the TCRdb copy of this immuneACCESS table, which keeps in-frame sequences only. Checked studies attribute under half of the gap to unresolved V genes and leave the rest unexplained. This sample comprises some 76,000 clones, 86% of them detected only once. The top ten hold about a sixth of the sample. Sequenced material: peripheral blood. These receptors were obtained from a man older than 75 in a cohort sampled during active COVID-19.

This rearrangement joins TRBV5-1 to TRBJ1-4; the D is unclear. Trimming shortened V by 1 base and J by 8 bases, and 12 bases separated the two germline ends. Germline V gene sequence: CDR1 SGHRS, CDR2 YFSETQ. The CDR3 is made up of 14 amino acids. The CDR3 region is CASSLLRDGEKLFF. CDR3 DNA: TGCGCCAGCAGCTTGTTGAGGGATGGGGAAAAACTGTTTTTT.

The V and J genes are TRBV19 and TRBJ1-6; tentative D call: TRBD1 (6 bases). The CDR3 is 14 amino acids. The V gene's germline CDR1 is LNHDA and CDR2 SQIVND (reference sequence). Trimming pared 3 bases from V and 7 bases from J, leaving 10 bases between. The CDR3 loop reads CASSIRTVNSPLHF. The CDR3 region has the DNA TGTGCCAGTAGTATCCGGACAGTAAATTCACCCCTCCACTTT.

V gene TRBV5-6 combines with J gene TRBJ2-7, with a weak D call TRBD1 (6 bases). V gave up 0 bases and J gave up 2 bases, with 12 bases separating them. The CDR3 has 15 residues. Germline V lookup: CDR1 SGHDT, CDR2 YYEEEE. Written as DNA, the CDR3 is TGTGCCAGCAGCTTGGGGACAGTCCGAGCCTACGAGCAGTACGTC. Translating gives CASSLGTVRAYEQYV.

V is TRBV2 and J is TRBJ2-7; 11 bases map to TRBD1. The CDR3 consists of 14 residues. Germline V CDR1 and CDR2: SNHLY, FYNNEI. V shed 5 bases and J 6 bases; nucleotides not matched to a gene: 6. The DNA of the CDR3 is TGTGCCAGCAGTCGGAGGACAGGGGGCCGCGAGCAGTACTTC. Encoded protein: CASSRRTGGREQYF.

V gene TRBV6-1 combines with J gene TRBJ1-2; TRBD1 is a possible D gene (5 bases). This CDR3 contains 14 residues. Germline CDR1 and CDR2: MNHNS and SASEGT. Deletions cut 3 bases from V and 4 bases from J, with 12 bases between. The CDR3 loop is CASSDRGVSYGYTF. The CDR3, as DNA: TGTGCCAGCAGTGATCGGGGGGTTAGCTATGGCTACACCTTC.

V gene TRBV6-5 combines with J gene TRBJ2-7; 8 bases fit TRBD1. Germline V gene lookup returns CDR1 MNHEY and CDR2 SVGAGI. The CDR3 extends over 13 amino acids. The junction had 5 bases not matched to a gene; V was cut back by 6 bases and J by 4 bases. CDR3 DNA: TGTGCCAGCAGCAAGGGACAGGCGTACGAGCAGTACTTC. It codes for CASSKGQAYEQYF.

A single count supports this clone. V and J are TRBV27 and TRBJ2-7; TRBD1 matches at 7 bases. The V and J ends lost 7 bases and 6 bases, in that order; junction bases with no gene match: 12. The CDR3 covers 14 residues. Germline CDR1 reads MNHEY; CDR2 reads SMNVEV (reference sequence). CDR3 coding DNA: TGTGCCAGCATTAGTCGGGACAGCCCCGGCGAGCAGTACTTC. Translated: CASISRDSPGEQYF.

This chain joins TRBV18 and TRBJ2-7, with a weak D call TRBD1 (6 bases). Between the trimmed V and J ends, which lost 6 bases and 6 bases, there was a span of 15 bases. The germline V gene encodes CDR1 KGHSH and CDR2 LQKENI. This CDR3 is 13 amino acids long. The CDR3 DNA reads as TGTGCCAGCTCGGGCACAGGGTTTAGCGAGCAGTACGTC. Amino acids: CASSGTGFSEQYV.

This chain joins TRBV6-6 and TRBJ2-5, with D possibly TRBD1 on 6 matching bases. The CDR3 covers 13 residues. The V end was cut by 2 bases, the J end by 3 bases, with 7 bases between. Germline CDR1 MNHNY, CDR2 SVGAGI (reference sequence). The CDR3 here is CASSYEGEETQYF. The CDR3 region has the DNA TGTGCCAGCAGTTACGAGGGGGAAGAGACCCAGTACTTC.

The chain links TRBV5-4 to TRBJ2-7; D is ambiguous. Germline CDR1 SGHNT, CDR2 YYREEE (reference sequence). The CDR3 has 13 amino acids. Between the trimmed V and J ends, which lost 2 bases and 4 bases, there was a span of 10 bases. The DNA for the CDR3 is TGTGCCAGCAGCTTTGGCAGTATGTACGAGCAGTACTTC. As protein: CASSFGSMYEQYF.

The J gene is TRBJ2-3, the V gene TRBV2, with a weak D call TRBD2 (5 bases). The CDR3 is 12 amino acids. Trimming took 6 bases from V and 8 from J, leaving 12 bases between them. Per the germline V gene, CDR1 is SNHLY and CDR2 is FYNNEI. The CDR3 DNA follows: TGTGCCAGCAGAGAGAGCGGCGGTACGCAGTATTTT. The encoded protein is CASRESGGTQYF.

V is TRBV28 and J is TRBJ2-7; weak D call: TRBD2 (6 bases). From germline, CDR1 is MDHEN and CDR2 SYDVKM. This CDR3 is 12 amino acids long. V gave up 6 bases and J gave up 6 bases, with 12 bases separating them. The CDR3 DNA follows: TGTGCCAGCAGCTCTAGCGTCGCCGAGCAGTACGTC. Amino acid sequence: CASSSSVAEQYV.

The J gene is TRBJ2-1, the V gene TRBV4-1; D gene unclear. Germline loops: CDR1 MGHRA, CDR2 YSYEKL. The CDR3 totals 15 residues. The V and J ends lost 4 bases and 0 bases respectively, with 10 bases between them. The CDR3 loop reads CASSLSPSSYNEQFF. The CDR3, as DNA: TGCGCCAGCAGCCTGAGCCCGTCCTCCTACAATGAGCAGTTCTTC.

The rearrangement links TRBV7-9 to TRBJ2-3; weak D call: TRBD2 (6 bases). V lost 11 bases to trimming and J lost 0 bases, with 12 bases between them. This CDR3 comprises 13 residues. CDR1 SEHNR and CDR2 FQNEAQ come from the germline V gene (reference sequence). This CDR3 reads CALWGDSTDTQYF. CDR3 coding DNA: TGTGCCTTGTGGGGGGACAGCACAGATACGCAGTATTTT.

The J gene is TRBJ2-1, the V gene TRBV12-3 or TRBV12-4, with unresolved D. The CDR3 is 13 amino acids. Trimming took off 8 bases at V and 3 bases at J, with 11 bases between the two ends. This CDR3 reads CASLGLSYNEQFF. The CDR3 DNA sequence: TGTGCCAGCCTAGGCCTAAGCTACAATGAGCAGTTCTTC.